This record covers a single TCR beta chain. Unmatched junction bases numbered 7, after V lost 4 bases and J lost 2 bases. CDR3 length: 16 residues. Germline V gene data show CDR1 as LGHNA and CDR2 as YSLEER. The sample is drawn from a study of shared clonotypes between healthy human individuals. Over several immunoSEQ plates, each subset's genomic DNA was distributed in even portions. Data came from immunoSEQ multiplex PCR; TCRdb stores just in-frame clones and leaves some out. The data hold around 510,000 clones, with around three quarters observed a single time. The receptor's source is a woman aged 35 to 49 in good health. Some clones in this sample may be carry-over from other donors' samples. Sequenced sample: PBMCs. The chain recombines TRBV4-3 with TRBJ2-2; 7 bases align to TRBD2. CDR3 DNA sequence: TGCGCCAGCAGCCGAGGGGCTAGCGGAAACACCGGGGAGCTGTTTTTT. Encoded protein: CASSRGASGNTGELFF.